This TCR beta chain was captured in a study of response to subunit inactivated influenza vaccine. Via MiXCR, TCRdb re-called the RT-PCR reads, giving one row per CDR3 protein. The sample lists about 540,000 distinct CDR3 sequences, approximately 20% occurring once. The same sample was also studied in work on T cells expressing NK-cell markers. This second study notes: With UMIs, 5'RACE template switching was used to make TCR beta cDNA. The study sequenced eight donors, seven HCMV-seropositive and one seronegative. Six of the donors carried dominant NKG2C+ clonotypes that took up 1.0-7.0% of their CD8+ T cells. Similarly, these clonotypes led the CD3+CD56-NKG2C+ fraction as well in a few donors.

The receptor comes from a man aged 50 to 59 who received an inactivated influenza vaccine. The specimen was CD4+ T cells sorted from PBMCs, collected roughly 12 days after vaccination.

CDR3 nucleotide sequence: TGTGCCAGCAGTGTACTAGCGGGGGCCACCACCGGGGAGCTGTTTTTT. Translated, it gives CASSVLAGATTGELFF. This rearrangement joins TRBV6-4 to TRBJ2-2; 11 bases fit TRBD2. The CDR3 runs to 16 residues. CDR1 and CDR2 from the germline V gene are MRHNA and SNTAGT. The J segment lost 4 bases and the V segment lost 4 bases, leaving 5 bases of the junction unmatched.